The next 15 T cell receptor beta chains were all read from a single sample in a study of cytomegalovirus exposure and HLA in healthy donors. Sequenced by immunoSEQ multiplex PCR; TCRdb stores in-frame clones only, minus some. The sample holds about 160,000 clones, approximately 86% seen once. Sequencing input: PBMCs. The receptors shown here come from a woman between 18 and 29 years old in good health and CMV-seronegative.

V gene TRBV27 combines with J gene TRBJ1-3, with TRBD1 matching over 10 bases. Germline V CDR1 and CDR2: MNHEY, SMNVEV (reference sequence). CDR3 length equals 12 residues. After removal of 8 bases from V and 8 bases from J, the junction contained 3 bases not matched to a gene. In nucleotides, the CDR3 is TGTGCCAGCGGGACAGGGGCGGACACCATATATTTT. Amino acids: CASGTGADTIYF.

The chain recombines TRBV11-2 with TRBJ1-1, with D possibly matching TRBD1 (5 bases). There are 17 residues in the CDR3. Germline V CDR1 and CDR2: SGHAT, FQNNGV. V was clipped by 3 bases and J by 1 base, with 18 bases between them. The CDR3 protein is CASSFLRYWGPNTEAFF. The CDR3 nucleotides read TGTGCCAGCAGCTTTCTACGCTATTGGGGCCCGAACACTGAAGCTTTCTTT. The full variable domain, completed using reference TRBV11-2 and TRBJ1-1, is EAGVAQSPRYKIIEKRQSVAFWCNPISGHATLYWYQQILGQGPKLLIQFQNNGVVDDSQLPKDRFSAERLKGVDSTLKIQPAKLEDSAVYLCASSFLRYWGPNTEAFFGQGTRLTVV.

The chain has TRBV27 and TRBJ1-5; D possibly corresponds to TRBD1 (6 bases). The CDR3 loop spans 13 amino acids. Between the trimmed V and J ends, which lost 6 bases and 7 bases, there was a span of 13 bases. Germline assignment: CDR1 MNHEY and CDR2 SMNVEV (reference sequence). As DNA, the CDR3 is TGTGCCAGCAGCTACCAGGGGATCCAGCCCCAGCATTTT. It yields the protein CASSYQGIQPQHF.

This chain joins TRBV28 and TRBJ1-1; no definite D call. The CDR3 contains 14 residues. V lost 5 bases and J lost 0, with 10 bases in between. Per germline, CDR1 MDHEN and CDR2 SYDVKM. CDR3 in amino acids: CASSLPVVNTEAFF. The CDR3 region has the DNA TGTGCCAGCAGTCTCCCAGTGGTGAACACTGAAGCTTTCTTT.

The chain joins TRBV19 to TRBJ2-7; TRBD2 matches at 8 bases. Per the germline V gene, CDR1 is LNHDA and CDR2 is SQIVND (reference sequence). The V gene end was trimmed by 3 bases and the J gene end by 3 bases; junction bases not matched to a gene: 4. The CDR3 contains 14 residues. CDR3 protein: CASSIGLAGYEQYF. In DNA, the CDR3 is TGTGCCAGTAGTATCGGGCTAGCGGGCTACGAGCAGTACTTC. The variable domain in full, with the rest retrieved from reference TRBV19 and TRBJ2-7, is DGGITQSPKYLFRKEGQNVTLSCEQNLNHDAMYWYRQDPGQGLRLIYYSQIVNDFQKGDIAEGYSVSREKKESFPLTVTSAQKNPTAFYLCASSIGLAGYEQYFGPGTRLTVT.

The chain is built from TRBV28 and TRBJ2-3; TRBD1 might be the D (7 bases). CDR3 size: 13 residues. Germline V gene data show CDR1 as MDHEN and CDR2 as SYDVKM. V was trimmed by 4 bases and J by 4 bases, leaving 9 bases between them. CDR3 residues: CASSWRGPDTQYF. The CDR3 DNA reads as TGTGCCAGCAGTTGGAGGGGGCCAGATACGCAGTATTTT.

The V gene is TRBV5-1, the J gene TRBJ1-1, with a possible D match to TRBD1 (5 bases). CDR3 length equals 13 residues. V lost 0 bases and J 8 bases, leaving 11 bases between the germline ends. The germline gives CDR1 SGHRS, CDR2 YFSETQ. The CDR3 sequence: CASSLDRGREAFF. The CDR3 nucleotides read TGCGCCAGCAGCTTGGATAGGGGCAGGGAAGCTTTCTTT.

This rearrangement joins TRBV12-5 to TRBJ1-5; 7 bases are a match to TRBD1. Trimming took 6 bases from V and 3 from J; bases not matched to a gene: 5. The CDR3 has 14 residues. Germline V gives CDR1 LGHNT, CDR2 FRNRAP. CDR3 in amino acids: CASGTGQYNQPQHF. CDR3 bases: TGTGCTAGTGGCACGGGACAGTACAATCAGCCCCAGCATTTT.

For the CDR3, the DNA is TGTGCCAGCATGGGGAGCTCTGGAAACACCATATATTTT. This encodes CASMGSSGNTIYF. The V gene is TRBV6-1, the J gene TRBJ1-3, with no clear D. The V end lost 7 bases, the J end lost 0 bases, and 7 bases lay between the germline ends. Germline V gene data show CDR1 as MNHNS and CDR2 as SASEGT. The length of the CDR3 is 13 residues.

The rearrangement links TRBV6-1 to TRBJ2-5, with a tentative D call TRBD1 (6 bases). The CDR3 length is 14 residues. In germline, CDR1 is MNHNS, CDR2 SASEGT. The CDR3 loop reads CATRTGGHGETQYF. DNA of the CDR3: TGTGCGACTCGGACTGGGGGACACGGGGAGACCCAGTACTTC.

The genes are TRBV19 and TRBJ1-1; 7 positions match TRBD1. Unmatched junction bases numbered 5, after V lost 10 bases and J lost 0 bases. The CDR3 is 13 residues long. Per the germline V gene, CDR1 is LNHDA and CDR2 is SQIVND (reference sequence). Here the CDR3 reads CATRGIMNTEAFF. The CDR3 coding sequence is TGTGCCACCAGGGGGATAATGAACACTGAAGCTTTCTTT.

V and J are TRBV6-5 and TRBJ2-7; D may be TRBD2 (6 bases). CDR1 and CDR2 from the germline V gene are MNHEY and SVGAGI. Trimming left V 5 bases short and J 2 bases short, with 16 bases between. The CDR3 is 15 amino acids. DNA for the CDR3: TGTGCCAGCAGTCTATACCGGGAGAAGACCTACGAGCAGTACTTC. This gives the protein CASSLYREKTYEQYF.

This clone showed up just once. This chain uses TRBV29-1 with TRBJ1-1; D not certain. The V end lost 7 bases, the J end lost 1 base, and 10 bases lay between the germline ends. Germline CDR1 is SQVTM and CDR2 is ANQGSEA. The CDR3 consists of 12 residues. CDR3 residues: CSAGRKNTEAFF. For the CDR3, the DNA is TGCAGCGCTGGGAGGAAGAACACTGAAGCTTTCTTT. The variable domain in full, completed from reference TRBV29-1 and TRBJ1-1, reads SAVISQKPSRDICQRGTSLTIQCQVDSQVTMMFWYRQQPGQSLTLIATANQGSEATYESGFVIDKFPISRPNLTFSTLTVSNMSPEDSSIYLCSAGRKNTEAFFGQGTRLTVV.

The chain combines TRBV7-2 with TRBJ2-2, with a possible D match to TRBD1 (6 bases). The CDR3 contains 15 residues. Germline V CDR1 and CDR2: SGHTA, FQGNSA. Trimming cost V 2 bases and J 7 bases, with 14 bases left between them. The CDR3 sequence: CASSLYGGANGELFF. CDR3 nucleotides: TGTGCCAGCAGCTTATATGGGGGCGCGAACGGGGAGCTGTTTTTT.

The chain recombines TRBV6-5 with TRBJ2-3; no firm D call. CDR3 length: 12 amino acids. CDR1 is MNHEY, CDR2 SVGAGI, per germline. Trimming pared 7 bases from V and 2 bases from J, leaving 7 bases between. CDR3 in amino acids: CASTGYTDTQYF. Here the CDR3 DNA reads TGTGCCAGCACCGGTTACACAGATACGCAGTATTTT.